This T cell receptor beta chain was identified in a study of blood T cell repertoires in COVID-19. Trimming removed 0 bases at V and 7 bases at J, with 7 bases between. This CDR3 spans 13 amino acids. In germline, CDR1 is MNHEY, CDR2 SMNVEV (reference sequence). Here immunoSEQ multiplex PCR was the method, and the copy in TCRdb shows in-frame clones only, minus some. The table includes 150,000 to 200,000 clones, roughly 86% detected once. The sequenced material came from peripheral blood. The chain joins TRBV27 to TRBJ2-1; D is unclear. The TCR originated in a woman in her fifties or sixties with acute or convalescent COVID-19. This chain's CDR3 is CASSLSAANEQFF. The CDR3 DNA sequence: TGTGCCAGCAGTTTATCTGCAGCGAATGAGCAGTTCTTC.